The clone carrying this T cell receptor (beta chain) was picked up many times. This sample is part of a study of breast tumors, draining lymph nodes, adjacent tissues. CDR1 SGHTS and CDR2 YDEGEE come from the germline V gene. The CDR3 consists of 12 residues. V gave up 3 bases and J gave up 2 bases, with 4 bases separating them. TCRdb passed the multiplex PCR reads through MiXCR, listing each CDR3 protein once. This sample carries about 13,000 distinct CDR3 sequences, around half of them seen once, and the ten largest clones take roughly 37%. Sequenced: tumor-adjacent breast tissue. The V call is TRBV5-8, the J call TRBJ2-3; D unresolved. The sequence was obtained from a female donor with breast cancer. Some clones in this sample may be carry-over from other donors' samples. CDR3 amino acids: CASSSYTDTQYF. CDR3 sequence (DNA): TGTGCCAGCAGCTCGTACACAGATACGCAGTATTTT.